What follows are 17 T cell receptor beta chains derived from one specimen sequenced in a study of immune evolution from preneoplasia to lung adenocarcinoma. Repertoires were generated with immunoSEQ multiplex PCR, while TCRdb's copy carries only in-frame clones and drops some. This repertoire shows approximately 5,000 clones, around 88% found once; its top ten account for 3% to 3.5%. Sequenced input: FFPE invasive lung adenocarcinoma tissue. The receptor set was obtained from a person aged 50 to 70 with lung adenocarcinoma.

The chain uses TRBV9 and TRBJ2-5; the D is unclear. Germline lookup yields CDR1 SGDLS and CDR2 YYNGEE. V lost 4 bases and J 1 base, leaving 11 bases between the germline ends. The length of the CDR3 is 14 residues. The CDR3 loop reads CASSPLGSQETQYF. The CDR3 region has the DNA TGTGCCAGCAGCCCACTTGGAAGCCAAGAGACCCAGTACTTC. Supplemented by reference TRBV9 and TRBJ2-5, the full variable domain reads DSGVTQTPKHLITATGQRVTLRCSPRSGDLSVYWYQQSLDQGLQFLIQYYNGEERAKGNILERFSAQQFPDLHSELNLSSLELGDSALYFCASSPLGSQETQYFGPGTRLLVL.

The V call is TRBV2, the J call TRBJ2-5; D is undetermined. Germline-derived CDR1 and CDR2 are SNHLY and FYNNEI. V was clipped by 7 bases and J by 1 base, with 13 bases between them. The CDR3 totals 14 residues. The CDR3 coding sequence is TGTGCCAGCACAAGCCCCTTGGGCCAAGAGACCCAGTACTTC. Encoded protein: CASTSPLGQETQYF.

The chain couples TRBV5-1 to TRBJ1-1, with TRBD1 matching 7 bases. V trimming: 4 bases; J trimming: 3 bases; junction bases outside the gene matches: 6. The CDR3 contains 14 residues. In germline, CDR1 is SGHRS, CDR2 YFSETQ. This CDR3 is CASSLQTGDTEAFF. CDR3 nucleotide sequence: TGCGCCAGCAGCCTTCAAACAGGGGACACTGAAGCTTTCTTT. The entire variable domain, with the rest obtained from reference TRBV5-1 and TRBJ1-1, is as follows: KAGVTQTPRYLIKTRGQQVTLSCSPISGHRSVSWYQQTPGQGLQFLFEYFSETQRNKGNFPGRFSGRQFSNSRSEMNVSTLELGDSALYLCASSLQTGDTEAFFGQGTRLTVV.

Comments on this clone: Compared with germline, one end of the junction differs, possibly owing to a read error. The chain is built from TRBV30 and TRBJ1-1; no clear D gene. CDR3 length: 12 amino acids. Germline assignment: CDR1 GTSNPN and CDR2 SVGIG (reference sequence). DNA of the CDR3: TGCGCCTATAGGGTTATGAACACTGAAGCTTTCTTT. Translating gives CAYRVMNTEAFF. Full variable domain (missing parts from reference TRBV30 and TRBJ1-1): SQTIHQWPATLVQPVGSPLSLECTVEGTSNPNLYWYRQAAGRGLQLLFYSVGIGQISSEVPQNLSASRPQDRQFILSSKKLLLSDSGFYLCAYRVMNTEAFFGQGTRLTVV.

Written as DNA, the CDR3 is TGTGCCACCAGCAGAGACAGGGTCTTGGAGGGCTACACCTTC. It specifies CATSRDRVLEGYTF. This sequence joins TRBV15 and TRBJ1-2, with TRBD1 as a possible D gene (5 bases). Trimming removed 0 bases from V and 8 bases from J, with 13 bases in between. Looked up from germline, CDR1 is LNHNV and CDR2 is YYDKDF (reference sequence). The CDR3 sequence is 14 residues long.

Only a few counts were recorded for this clone. J is TRBJ1-4 and V is TRBV18; D is perhaps TRBD1 (6 bases). The germline gives CDR1 KGHSH, CDR2 LQKENI. The CDR3 loop spans 16 amino acids. Between the trimmed V and J ends, which lost 0 bases and 7 bases, there was a span of 15 bases. CDR3 in amino acids: CASSPPDSPRGEKLFF. DNA of the CDR3: TGTGCCAGCTCACCACCGGACAGCCCGAGGGGTGAAAAACTGTTTTTT.

In its sample, this clone was seen once. The CDR3 nucleotides read TGTGCCAGCAGCCAAGTTCTAGCGGGGGTCTACGAGCAGTACTTC. Encoded protein: CASSQVLAGVYEQYF. This chain links TRBV4-2 with TRBJ2-7; 10 bases map to TRBD2. In germline, CDR1 is LGHNA, CDR2 YNFKEQ. The CDR3 sequence is 15 residues long. The J segment lost 3 bases and the V segment lost 1 base, leaving 3 bases of the junction unmatched.

The chain recombines TRBV6-4 with TRBJ2-3; TRBD2 matches 11 bases. Losses at the gene ends were 6 bases for V and 6 bases for J; bases not matched to a gene: 8. The length of the CDR3 is 15 residues. Germline V gives CDR1 MRHNA, CDR2 SNTAGT. CDR3 in amino acids: CASSSLAGGSDTQYF. CDR3 bases: TGTGCCAGCAGCTCCTTAGCGGGAGGGTCGGATACGCAGTATTTT.

The CDR3 loop is CASSLGPEYTDTQYF. In DNA form, the CDR3 reads TGTGCCAGCAGCTTAGGGCCAGAGTACACAGATACGCAGTATTTT. The chain couples TRBV7-6 to TRBJ2-3; D is unclear. The CDR3 runs 15 residues. From germline, CDR1 is SGHVS and CDR2 FNYEAQ. Deletions cut 1 base from V and 2 bases from J, with 10 bases between.

The chain employs TRBV21-1 and TRBJ2-7; the table assigns TRBD2, which was not confirmed against the DNA. TRBV21-1 represents a pseudogene. The CDR3 is 18 residues long. CDR3 bases: TGTGCCAGCAGCACTAAAAGACCGGGACTAGCGGGGACATACGAGCAGTACTTC. Residues: CASSTKRPGLAGTYEQYF.

The V and J genes are TRBV27 and TRBJ1-5; D is uncertain. Germline CDR1 MNHEY, CDR2 SMNVEV (reference sequence). The CDR3 is 13 residues long. The V and J ends lost 4 bases and 6 bases respectively, with 10 bases between them. CDR3 region: CASSSLETQPQHF. Here the CDR3 DNA reads TGTGCCAGCAGTTCGTTGGAAACTCAGCCCCAGCATTTT.

The chain couples TRBV15 to TRBJ2-3, with TRBD2 matching 10 bases. CDR3 length: 17 amino acids. The germline CDR1 and CDR2 sequences are LNHNV and YYDKDF (reference sequence). The V gene end was trimmed by 5 bases and the J gene end by 0 bases; junction bases not matched to a gene: 8. The CDR3 loop reads CATSLAGGSYSTDTQYF. CDR3 DNA: TGTGCCACCAGCTTAGCGGGAGGATCCTATAGCACAGATACGCAGTATTTT. Looking up the rest from reference TRBV15 and TRBJ2-3 gives the full variable domain: DAMVIQNPRYQVTQFGKPVTLSCSQTLNHNVMYWYQQKSSQAPKLLFHYYDKDFNNEADTPDNFQSRRPNTSFCFLDIRSPGLGDTAMYLCATSLAGGSYSTDTQYFGPGTRLTVL.

This rearrangement joins TRBV5-5 to TRBJ1-1; no definite D call. This CDR3 region has 13 residues. Germline CDR1 and CDR2: SGHKS and YYEKEE (reference sequence). V shed 0 bases and J shed 8 bases, with 11 bases lying between them. The CDR3 protein is CASSLVGLDEAFF. For the CDR3, the DNA is TGTGCCAGCAGCTTGGTGGGTTTGGACGAAGCTTTCTTT.

This clone occurred once. The rearrangement uses TRBV10-2 and TRBJ2-2; perhaps D is TRBD1 or TRBD2 (6 bases each). CDR1 WSHSY and CDR2 SAAADI come from the germline V gene. This CDR3 contains 14 residues. The ends were cut back, 11 bases at V and 4 bases at J, with 17 bases in the middle. CDR3: CAAKQGSGTGELFF. The CDR3 DNA reads TGCGCCGCGAAACAGGGTAGCGGCACCGGGGAGCTGTTTTTT.

This clone was seen only a few times. This sequence joins TRBV19 and TRBJ2-5; the match to TRBD2 covers 7 bases. Germline values: CDR1 LNHDA, CDR2 SQIVND (reference sequence). The CDR3 has 12 residues. J lost 4 bases, V lost 8 bases, and 4 bases had no gene match. In DNA form, the CDR3 reads TGTGCCAGTGCCACGGGGGGAGAGACCCAGTACTTC. Protein product: CASATGGETQYF. The variable domain in full, with the rest retrieved from reference TRBV19 and TRBJ2-5, is DGGITQSPKYLFRKEGQNVTLSCEQNLNHDAMYWYRQDPGQGLRLIYYSQIVNDFQKGDIAEGYSVSREKKESFPLTVTSAQKNPTAFYLCASATGGETQYFGPGTRLLVL.

This clone was seen just once. The chain recombines TRBV14 with TRBJ2-7; D is uncertain. The length of the CDR3 is 12 residues. Germline V gives CDR1 SGHDN, CDR2 FVKESK. The germline V and J ends were trimmed by 2 bases and 7 bases, with 9 bases remaining between them. The CDR3 DNA reads TGTGCCAGCAGCCAATCCAGAGTGGAGCAGTACTTC. Translating it yields CASSQSRVEQYF.

V is TRBV7-2 and J is TRBJ1-3; tentative D call: TRBD1 (5 bases). The V end was cut by 0 bases, the J end by 1 base, with 10 bases between. The CDR3 consists of 16 residues. CDR1 SGHTA and CDR2 FQGNSA come from the germline V gene. The CDR3 region is CASSLARAGSGNTIYF. The DNA for the CDR3 is TGTGCCAGCAGCTTAGCCCGGGCAGGGTCTGGAAACACCATATATTTT.